These 28 T cell receptor beta chains share one sample of origin, sequenced in a study of low-dose radiotherapy and immunotherapy resistance in tumors. Gene-specific TRAV and TRBV primers were used for first-strand cDNA, covering alpha and beta chains. Over approximately 20 PCR cycles, TCRs were amplified from a constant-region primer and V-primer adapter. TCRdb re-derived calls from the reads in MiXCR, one entry per CDR3 protein. The repertoire holds around 90,000 distinct CDR3 sequences, with under 20% as singletons. Time point reported: before trial treatment. Material: PBMCs, obtained before treatment. The receptors here all came from a male donor with prostate cancer.

Many counts were recorded for this clonotype. For the CDR3, the DNA is TGTGCCAGCAGTTACGGCCTAGCGGGAGGTTTTGAGCAGTTCTTC. It codes for CASSYGLAGGFEQFF. The chain joins TRBV6-2 or TRBV6-3 to TRBJ2-1, with TRBD2 identical over 11 bases. V lost 2 bases to trimming and J lost 9 bases; unmatched junction nucleotides: 6. The CDR3 totals 15 residues. Germline V gene lookup returns CDR1 MNHEY and CDR2 SVGEGT.

V gene TRBV20-1 combines with J gene TRBJ2-1; D uncertain. V lost 0 bases to trimming and J lost 4 bases, with 10 bases between them. The CDR3 totals 14 residues. The germline V gene encodes CDR1 DFQATT and CDR2 SNEGSKA (reference sequence). Here the CDR3 DNA reads TGCAGTGCTAGAGATCCGGACCAGTACAATGAGCAGTTCTTC. Its protein is CSARDPDQYNEQFF.

The chain combines TRBV20-1 with TRBJ2-1; 7 bases agree with TRBD2. The trim removed 1 base at V and 8 bases at J, leaving 17 bases unmatched. CDR1 is DFQATT and CDR2 is SNEGSKA in the germline V gene (reference sequence). CDR3 length equals 17 residues. The CDR3 nucleotides are TGCAGTGCTAGAGTCTGGGCGGGGGAAATGATGGTCGATGAGCAGTTCTTC. Protein product: CSARVWAGEMMVDEQFF.

This clonotype was seen many times. The genes are TRBV6-2 or TRBV6-3 and TRBJ2-3; 7 bases are shared with TRBD1. The CDR3 is made up of 14 amino acids. V dropped 6 bases and J dropped 3; count of bases not matched to a gene: 6. Germline-derived CDR1 and CDR2 are MNHEY and SVGEGT. Here the CDR3 reads CASRIAQGTDTQYF. CDR3 nucleotides: TGTGCCAGCAGAATAGCACAGGGGACAGATACGCAGTATTTT.

This clonotype was detected many times. The chain is built from TRBV29-1 and TRBJ2-1; D is uncertain. The V gene's germline CDR1 is SQVTM and CDR2 ANQGSEA. The V end was cut by 3 bases, the J end by 5 bases, with 8 bases between. The CDR3 runs to 12 residues. Written as DNA, the CDR3 is TGCAGCGTTGATTCAGGCGACAATGAGCAGTTCTTC. As protein: CSVDSGDNEQFF.

This clonotype showed up many times. V usage is TRBV7-2 and J usage is TRBJ1-1; TRBD1 agrees at 8 bases. V shed 5 bases and J 10 bases; nucleotides not matched to a gene: 12. This CDR3 region has 14 residues. The germline V gene encodes CDR1 SGHTA and CDR2 FQGNSA. This CDR3 reads CASSQTRGPLGAFF. CDR3 DNA sequence: TGTGCCAGCAGCCAAACCAGGGGGCCTCTGGGAGCTTTCTTT.

The table lists this clonotype with many counts. The chain uses TRBV5-1 and TRBJ1-2; D is ambiguous. V lost 0 bases to trimming and J lost 3 bases, with 9 bases between them. Germline V gives CDR1 SGHRS, CDR2 YFSETQ. The CDR3 contains 14 residues. The CDR3 loop is CASSLDNPDYGYTF. CDR3 in DNA: TGCGCCAGCAGCTTGGATAACCCCGACTATGGCTACACCTTC.

Concerning this clonotype: A far larger clone is only one base removed, so a read error is likely. The V call is TRBV4-2, the J call TRBJ2-7; 9 positions agree with TRBD2. The junction had 11 bases not matched to a gene; V was cut back by 1 base and J by 7 bases. The CDR3 contains 16 residues. From germline, CDR1 is LGHNA and CDR2 YNFKEQ. Written as DNA, the CDR3 is TGTGCCAGCAGCCAAGGTAGCGGGGGCACCTTCAATGAGCAGTACTTC. Translated, it gives CASSQGSGGTFNEQYF.

This chain connects TRBV28 to TRBJ2-4; 7 nucleotides match TRBD2. CDR1 is MDHEN and CDR2 is SYDVKM in the germline V gene. This CDR3 has 14 residues. V lost 6 bases and J lost 0; bases outside the gene matches: 2. CDR3 loop: CASRGGVAKNIQYF. The CDR3 region has the DNA TGTGCCAGCAGGGGGGGGGTAGCCAAAAACATTCAGTACTTC.

This clonotype was counted ten times or more. V and J are TRBV4-1 and TRBJ2-7; TRBD1 aligns across 8 bases. The germline V gene encodes CDR1 MGHRA and CDR2 YSYEKL. V lost 2 bases and J lost 5; bases outside the gene matches: 5. This CDR3 is 14 amino acids long. The CDR3 sequence: CASSQRQGKDEQYF. In DNA form, the CDR3 reads TGCGCCAGCAGCCAAAGACAGGGGAAGGACGAGCAGTACTTC.

The chain couples TRBV19 to TRBJ2-3, with TRBD2 matching 13 bases. The CDR3 contains 16 residues. Germline lookup yields CDR1 LNHDA and CDR2 SQIVND (reference sequence). The junction had 5 bases not matched to a gene; V was cut back by 4 bases and J by 4 bases. CDR3 bases: TGTGCCAGTAGTAAACTCGGACTAGCGGGAGCAGATACGCAGTATTTT. This codes for CASSKLGLAGADTQYF.

This clonotype has ten or more counts. The chain carries TRBV5-4 and TRBJ2-1; a possible D gene is TRBD2 (5 bases). CDR1 and CDR2 from the germline V gene are SGHNT and YYREEE (reference sequence). The CDR3 runs to 17 residues. V lost 4 bases and J lost 0, with 17 bases in between. CDR3 sequence reads: CASSAPGGPSSYNEQFF. CDR3 nucleotide sequence: TGTGCCAGCAGCGCTCCAGGCGGGCCTAGCTCCTACAATGAGCAGTTCTTC.

This chain joins TRBV6-4 and TRBJ1-2; D is unresolved. The CDR3 loop spans 17 amino acids. CDR1 and CDR2 (germline): MRHNA, SNTAGT. V lost 4 bases, J lost 5 bases, and 23 bases lay in between. The CDR3 nucleotides are TGTGCCAGCAGTGCCGAGGCCGCACTCGGTAGGGTGTATGGCTACACCTTC. Translated, it gives CASSAEAALGRVYGYTF.

This clonotype showed up many times. This chain joins TRBV7-2 and TRBJ1-4, with 9 bases identical to TRBD1. Germline V gene lookup returns CDR1 SGHTA and CDR2 FQGNSA. This CDR3 is built from 15 residues. The trim removed 4 bases at V and 8 bases at J, leaving 8 bases unmatched. CDR3 in DNA: TGTGCCAGCAGCTCTCAACAGGGGGCAGGGGAAAAACTGTTTTTT. Residues: CASSSQQGAGEKLFF.

This clonotype came up many times. The chain combines TRBV20-1 with TRBJ2-4; weak D call: TRBD2 (5 bases). The CDR3 has 13 amino acids. Germline-derived CDR1 and CDR2 are DFQATT and SNEGSKA (reference sequence). Trimming cost V 6 bases and J 7 bases, with 16 bases left between them. Here the CDR3 reads CSAWATSTNIQYF. The CDR3 region has the DNA TGCAGTGCATGGGCAACTAGTACCAACATTCAGTACTTC.

This clonotype has a count of ten or more. This chain links TRBV9 with TRBJ1-6; D is possibly TRBD1 (5 bases). This CDR3 has 15 amino acids. CDR1 and CDR2 (germline): SGDLS, YYNGEE. With 9 bases removed from V and 5 bases from J, the gap between germline ends came to 18 bases. The CDR3 nucleotides read TGTGCCAACCGGGTGACAGCCGCAAATAATTCACCCCTCCACTTT. This codes for CANRVTAANNSPLHF.

This clonotype has at least ten counts. V is TRBV4-1 and J is TRBJ2-7, with 7 bases matching TRBD1. The J segment lost 3 bases and the V segment lost 1 base, leaving 6 bases of the junction unmatched. The V gene's germline CDR1 is MGHRA and CDR2 YSYEKL. This CDR3 has 15 residues. The CDR3 DNA is TGCGCCAGCAGCCAAGTTCTGGCAGGGGGCTACGAGCAGTACTTC. Its translation: CASSQVLAGGYEQYF.

This clonotype was recorded at least ten times. The rearrangement joins TRBV20-1 to TRBJ2-3; 10 bases align to TRBD2. The trim removed 6 bases at V and 4 bases at J, leaving 7 bases unmatched. The CDR3 is 14 residues long. Germline CDR1 and CDR2: DFQATT and SNEGSKA (reference sequence). As DNA, the CDR3 is TGCAGTGCCCAGCGGGGGGGCGGGGCAGATACGCAGTATTTT. Amino acids: CSAQRGGGADTQYF.

This clonotype was observed a handful of times. A far larger clone is a single base away, which makes a read error likely. This chain joins TRBV27 and TRBJ2-7; D gene unclear. Trimming removed 3 bases at V and 7 bases at J, with 7 bases between. Germline V lookup: CDR1 MNHEY, CDR2 SMNVEV (reference sequence). CDR3 length: 11 amino acids. The CDR3 DNA reads as TGTGCCAGCAGTTTGGGCAATGAGCAGTACTTC. This codes for CASSLGNEQYF.

The rearrangement joins TRBV27 to TRBJ1-2, with D possibly being TRBD1 (5 bases). Germline-derived CDR1 and CDR2 are MNHEY and SMNVEV (reference sequence). V was trimmed by 3 bases and J by 4 bases, leaving 12 bases between them. The CDR3 is made up of 14 amino acids. CDR3 sequence reads: CASSFKEGSYGYTF. In DNA form, the CDR3 reads TGTGCCAGCAGTTTTAAGGAGGGGTCCTATGGCTACACCTTC.

In this sample, this clonotype turned up many times. V usage is TRBV15 and J usage is TRBJ1-2; D ambiguous. The CDR3 consists of 15 residues. CDR1 LNHNV and CDR2 YYDKDF come from the germline V gene (reference sequence). Trimming removed 0 bases at V and 1 base at J, with 9 bases between. CDR3 sequence: CATSREFGSNYGYTF. DNA of the CDR3: TGTGCCACCAGCAGAGAGTTCGGCAGTAACTATGGCTACACCTTC.

This chain joins TRBV5-1 and TRBJ2-3; 12 bases are a match to TRBD2. This CDR3 has 15 amino acids. The J segment lost 6 bases and the V segment lost 5 bases, leaving 7 bases of the junction unmatched. Germline V lookup: CDR1 SGHRS, CDR2 YFSETQ. CDR3: CASSRASGRADTQYF. CDR3 nucleotide sequence: TGCGCCAGCAGTCGAGCTAGCGGGAGGGCGGATACGCAGTATTTT.

On this clonotype itself: Only one base separates this from a far larger clonotype, so it likely reflects a read error. This sequence joins TRBV7-7 and TRBJ2-2; D possibly matches TRBD1 or TRBD2 (5 bases each). CDR3 length: 14 amino acids. Germline V lookup: CDR1 SSHAT, CDR2 FNYEAQ (reference sequence). CDR3 protein: CANSLGGGTGELFF. In DNA form, the CDR3 reads TGTGCCAACAGCCTCGGTGGGGGTACCGGGGAGCTGTTTTTT.

This clonotype was seen repeatedly, ten times or more. This chain links TRBV11-2 with TRBJ2-1; no definite D call. The CDR3 is 11 residues long. V was cut by 1 base and J by 15 bases, with 10 bases left in between. CDR1 is SGHAT, CDR2 FQNNGV, per germline. The CDR3: CASSLARIMFF. DNA of the CDR3: TGTGCCAGCAGCTTAGCTCGAATTATGTTCTTC.

The rearrangement links TRBV5-1 to TRBJ2-7, with 9 bases that match TRBD1. Germline V gene data show CDR1 as SGHRS and CDR2 as YFSETQ. The CDR3 contains 14 residues. The V gene end was trimmed by 2 bases and the J gene end by 5 bases; junction bases not matched to a gene: 5. DNA of the CDR3: TGCGCCAGCAGCTTCGGGACAGGGTCCCACGAGCAGTACTTC. Amino acid sequence: CASSFGTGSHEQYF.

This clonotype was observed many times. J is TRBJ1-3 and V is TRBV19; D remains unclear. Trimming took off 6 bases at V and 4 bases at J, with 10 bases between the two ends. Germline V CDR1 and CDR2: LNHDA, SQIVND (reference sequence). The CDR3 is 13 residues long. The CDR3 DNA follows: TGTGCCAGTAGCCCCAAAGTCGGAAACACCATATATTTT. It translates to CASSPKVGNTIYF.

This clonotype has a count of ten or more. CDR3 nucleotide sequence: TGCAGCGTTGAAACGGTGCGGGGAGCTAACTATGGCTACACCTTC. Translation: CSVETVRGANYGYTF. J is TRBJ1-2 and V is TRBV29-1; the D is unclear. The CDR3 is 15 amino acids. Germline CDR1 is SQVTM and CDR2 is ANQGSEA. Trimming shortened V by 2 bases and J by 0 bases, and 13 bases separated the two germline ends. The full variable domain, rest sourced from reference TRBV29-1 and TRBJ1-2, is SAVISQKPSRDICQRGTSLTIQCQVDSQVTMMFWYRQQPGQSLTLIATANQGSEATYESGFVIDKFPISRPNLTFSTLTVSNMSPEDSSIYLCSVETVRGANYGYTFGSGTRLTVV.

This clonotype was seen repeatedly, ten times or more. The chain combines TRBV6-2 or TRBV6-3 with TRBJ1-1; 7 nucleotides agree with TRBD1. The trim removed 4 bases at V and 4 bases at J, leaving 12 bases unmatched. The CDR3 totals 16 residues. The germline gives CDR1 MNHEY, CDR2 SVGEGT. The CDR3 here is CASSSGRYQGVTEAFF. CDR3 sequence (DNA): TGTGCCAGCAGTTCCGGGCGATACCAGGGGGTCACTGAAGCTTTCTTT.